The 27 T cell receptor beta chains below come from one sample, sequenced in a study of TIL therapy for anti-PD-1-resistant metastatic lung cancer. Time point given: pre-treatment sample, taken before nivolumab and TIL therapy. The immunoSEQ assay was v3. The table came from immunoSEQ multiplex PCR; TCRdb's copy has only in-frame clones and leaves some out. The repertoire consists of around 55,000 clones, with roughly 77% occurring once and the leading ten covering roughly 3%. The sample in question was blood, obtained at baseline. These receptors were obtained from a person aged 25 to 80 with non-small cell lung cancer.

The V and J genes are TRBV10-1 and TRBJ1-1; TRBD1 might be the D (6 bases). The CDR3 has 14 residues. Germline V lookup: CDR1 WNHNN, CDR2 SYGVQD (reference sequence). Trimming cost V 11 bases and J 6 bases, with 22 bases left between them. The CDR3, as DNA: TGCGCCCTTCAGGGGTGGGATGGGGACGCTGAAGCTTTCTTT. Translation gives CALQGWDGDAEAFF.

This clone was seen a handful of times. The CDR3 spells CASSPRGLAGPILQDTQYF. The CDR3 region has the DNA TGTGCCAGCAGCCCCCGGGGACTAGCGGGACCTATATTACAGGATACGCAGTATTTT. The chain recombines TRBV7-3 with TRBJ2-3, with 13 bases matching TRBD2. The CDR3 spans 19 residues. Germline CDR1 SGHTA, CDR2 FQGTGA. The J segment lost 6 bases and the V segment lost 5 bases, leaving 17 bases of the junction unmatched.

This clone appeared once. V and J are TRBV19 and TRBJ2-3; either TRBD1 or TRBD2 may fit D (5 bases each). V lost 4 bases and J 3 bases, leaving 11 bases between the germline ends. The CDR3 covers 14 residues. Germline loops: CDR1 LNHDA, CDR2 SQIVND (reference sequence). Written as DNA, the CDR3 is TGTGCCAGTAGTACTGGGTGGGGGACAGATACGCAGTATTTT. Protein sequence: CASSTGWGTDTQYF.

This clone was recorded only once. The rearrangement links TRBV6-6 to TRBJ1-3, with no clear D. The CDR3 is made up of 15 amino acids. Germline V gene lookup returns CDR1 MNHNY and CDR2 SVGAGI (reference sequence). V lost 2 bases and J 4 bases, leaving 12 bases between the germline ends. CDR3 DNA sequence: TGTGCCAGCAGTTACAAACAGTTTGGCGGAAACACCATATATTTT. Encoded protein: CASSYKQFGGNTIYF.

The CDR3 reads CASTLLAMQETQYF. CDR3 DNA sequence: TGTGCCAGCACCCTTCTAGCTATGCAAGAGACCCAGTACTTC. The chain uses TRBV2 and TRBJ2-5; TRBD2 might be the D (5 bases). CDR3 size: 14 residues. V gave up 7 bases and J gave up 2 bases, with 14 bases separating them. Per the germline V gene, CDR1 is SNHLY and CDR2 is FYNNEI.

The chain joins TRBV19 to TRBJ2-3, with TRBD2 identical over 7 bases. The CDR3 spans 16 residues. CDR1 LNHDA and CDR2 SQIVND come from the germline V gene (reference sequence). J was trimmed by 4 bases and V by 1 base; bases with no gene match: 8. CDR3 in amino acids: CASSIGGLPLPDTQYF. Written as DNA, the CDR3 is TGTGCCAGTAGTATAGGGGGACTACCCCTCCCAGATACGCAGTATTTT. Complete variable domain (other parts from reference TRBV19 and TRBJ2-3): DGGITQSPKYLFRKEGQNVTLSCEQNLNHDAMYWYRQDPGQGLRLIYYSQIVNDFQKGDIAEGYSVSREKKESFPLTVTSAQKNPTAFYLCASSIGGLPLPDTQYFGPGTRLTVL.

The V and J genes are TRBV7-2 and TRBJ2-7; the D gene is possibly TRBD1 (6 bases). With 4 bases removed from V and 7 bases from J, the gap between germline ends came to 23 bases. This CDR3 contains 16 residues. Per germline, CDR1 SGHTA and CDR2 FQGNSA. CDR3 sequence: CASSSGYGTPDVEQYF. Written as DNA, the CDR3 is TGTGCCAGCAGCTCTGGATACGGGACACCCGACGTTGAGCAGTACTTC.

The chain couples TRBV7-9 to TRBJ1-4; no definite D call. The CDR3 extends over 13 amino acids. Germline V gives CDR1 SEHNR, CDR2 FQNEAQ (reference sequence). V dropped 5 bases and J dropped 5 bases, with 9 bases sitting between them. Written as DNA, the CDR3 is TGTGCCAGCAGCCCCCTGGGCAATGAAAAACTGTTTTTT. It specifies CASSPLGNEKLFF.

V usage is TRBV7-2 and J usage is TRBJ2-5, with 7 bases identical to TRBD2. The V gene end was trimmed by 0 bases and the J gene end by 2 bases; junction bases not matched to a gene: 12. CDR3 length: 18 amino acids. Germline CDR1 reads SGHTA; CDR2 reads FQGNSA. CDR3 loop: CASSLAGGGFVFQETQYF. Written as DNA, the CDR3 is TGTGCCAGCAGCTTAGCTGGGGGGGGGTTCGTATTTCAAGAGACCCAGTACTTC.

V usage is TRBV7-9 and J usage is TRBJ2-7; D unclear. Trimming took 1 base from V and 3 from J, leaving 4 bases between them. Germline assignment: CDR1 SEHNR and CDR2 FQNEAQ (reference sequence). The CDR3 is made up of 12 amino acids. The CDR3: CASSLGVYEQYF. Here the CDR3 DNA reads TGTGCCAGCAGCTTAGGAGTCTACGAGCAGTACTTC.

The chain employs TRBV28 and TRBJ1-4; the D gene is possibly TRBD1 (5 bases). Germline CDR1 MDHEN, CDR2 SYDVKM. V was cut by 4 bases and J by 0 bases, with 12 bases left in between. This CDR3 has 16 amino acids. CDR3: CASSWGRTTTNEKLFF. DNA for the CDR3: TGTGCCAGCAGTTGGGGGAGGACGACAACTAATGAAAAACTGTTTTTT.

This chain connects TRBV3-1 (or the pseudogene TRBV3-2) to TRBJ1-5; 9 nucleotides agree with TRBD1. The CDR3 extends over 17 amino acids. The junction had 8 bases not matched to a gene; V was cut back by 0 bases and J by 5 bases. Germline CDR1 LGHDT, CDR2 YNNKEL (reference sequence). CDR3: CASSQDYPGTGHQPQHF. The CDR3 bases are TGTGCCAGCAGCCAAGACTACCCCGGGACAGGGCATCAGCCCCAGCATTTT.

The chain links TRBV7-6 to TRBJ1-5, with D perhaps matching TRBD1 (6 bases). V lost 1 base and J 2 bases, leaving 9 bases between the germline ends. The V gene's germline CDR1 is SGHVS and CDR2 FNYEAQ. This CDR3 is 15 amino acids long. DNA of the CDR3: TGTGCCAGCAGCTTAGAGGGGGACCGCAATCAGCCCCAGCATTTT. The encoded protein is CASSLEGDRNQPQHF.

The chain couples TRBV4-1 to TRBJ2-7, with 7 bases aligning to TRBD2. After removal of 3 bases from V and 3 bases from J, the junction contained 8 bases not matched to a gene. The CDR3 length is 15 residues. From germline, CDR1 is MGHRA and CDR2 YSYEKL. CDR3 bases: TGCGCCAGCAGCCACCGGGGGGATAGGGGCTACGAGCAGTACTTC. Amino acids: CASSHRGDRGYEQYF.

The chain uses TRBV6-5 and TRBJ2-1, with TRBD2 matching over 9 bases. Germline-derived CDR1 and CDR2 are MNHEY and SVGAGI. This CDR3 is 16 amino acids long. J was trimmed by 4 bases and V by 0 bases; bases with no gene match: 4. DNA of the CDR3: TGTGCCAGCAGTTACTCGGATGCGGGAGGGTACAATGAGCAGTTCTTC. It is translated as CASSYSDAGGYNEQFF.

This chain uses TRBV24-1 with TRBJ2-5; 9 positions match TRBD2. Germline CDR1 and CDR2: KGHDR and SFDVKD. V dropped 2 bases and J dropped 4; count of bases not matched to a gene: 10. CDR3 length equals 17 residues. CDR3 amino acids: CATSDSGTAGGRETQYF. The CDR3 nucleotides are TGTGCCACCAGTGATTCCGGAACGGCGGGAGGGCGAGAGACCCAGTACTTC.

V is TRBV7-9 and J is TRBJ1-4, with D unclear. Germline V gene sequence: CDR1 SEHNR, CDR2 FQNEAQ (reference sequence). V was clipped by 5 bases and J by 5 bases, with 12 bases between them. The CDR3 consists of 14 residues. CDR3 nucleotides: TGTGCCAGCAGCCCCCCCGGGCTGAATGAAAAACTGTTTTTT. The encoded protein is CASSPPGLNEKLFF.

This clone turned up a few times. CDR3 sequence reads: CASRFRDTYNSPLHF. The CDR3 DNA reads TGTGCCAGCAGATTCCGGGACACGTATAATTCACCCCTCCACTTT. The J gene is TRBJ1-6, the V gene TRBV2, with D perhaps TRBD1 (6 bases). Germline CDR1 SNHLY, CDR2 FYNNEI. The CDR3 sequence is 15 residues long. V shed 6 bases and J shed 4 bases, with 13 bases lying between them.

This clone was found a few times. The chain links TRBV12-3 or TRBV12-4 to TRBJ2-7; tentatively, D is TRBD2 (5 bases). This CDR3 contains 13 residues. Trimming left V 6 bases short and J 2 bases short, with 11 bases between. CDR3: CASSPRGTYEQYF. CDR3 nucleotides: TGTGCCAGCAGCCCCAGAGGGACCTACGAGCAGTACTTC.

This chain links TRBV19 with TRBJ1-1; the match to TRBD1 covers 7 bases. The CDR3 loop spans 14 amino acids. V shed 3 bases, J shed 1 base, and the junction held 2 bases outside the gene matches. The germline V gene has CDR1 LNHDA and CDR2 SQIVND (reference sequence). This CDR3 is CASSIRQGNTEAFF. Written as DNA, the CDR3 is TGTGCCAGTAGTATTCGACAGGGGAACACTGAAGCTTTCTTT.

Sample share makes this clone medium-sized. This chain connects TRBV25-1 to TRBJ2-3; no firm D call. Germline V gene sequence: CDR1 MGHDK, CDR2 SYGVNS. The CDR3 length is 14 residues. The V gene lost 2 bases and the J gene lost 0 bases, with 6 bases spanning the gap. The CDR3 coding sequence is TGTGCCAGCAGTGAACTAGGTAGCACAGATACGCAGTATTTT. As protein: CASSELGSTDTQYF.

The J gene is TRBJ2-7, the V gene TRBV5-1; D uncertain. The germline V gene has CDR1 SGHRS and CDR2 YFSETQ. Trimming left V 5 bases short and J 3 bases short, with 12 bases between. The CDR3 has 13 residues. The CDR3 nucleotides are TGCGCCAGCAGTTCAGCCTTATACTACGAGCAGTACTTC. This encodes CASSSALYYEQYF. Combining the CDR3 with reference TRBV5-1 and TRBJ2-7 gives the whole variable domain KAGVTQTPRYLIKTRGQQVTLSCSPISGHRSVSWYQQTPGQGLQFLFEYFSETQRNKGNFPGRFSGRQFSNSRSEMNVSTLELGDSALYLCASSSALYYEQYFGPGTRLTVT.

The rearrangement links TRBV7-9 to TRBJ1-5, with unresolved D. This CDR3 spans 13 amino acids. CDR1 and CDR2 (germline): SEHNR, FQNEAQ (reference sequence). V gave up 4 bases and J gave up 5 bases, with 9 bases separating them. CDR3 residues: CASSSMGDQPQHF. Here the CDR3 DNA reads TGTGCCAGCAGCTCCATGGGCGATCAGCCCCAGCATTTT.

The gene calls are TRBV27 and TRBJ2-7, with D unclear. The CDR3 runs 13 residues. V was cut by 4 bases and J by 10 bases, with 17 bases left in between. Germline V gene lookup returns CDR1 MNHEY and CDR2 SMNVEV (reference sequence). This CDR3 reads CASSSPRTTLQYF. The CDR3 DNA reads as TGTGCCAGCAGTTCGCCCCGGACGACCCTTCAGTACTTC.

V usage is TRBV5-1 and J usage is TRBJ1-6; TRBD1 is a possible D gene (6 bases). V was pared by 4 bases and J by 6 bases, with 20 bases between. Germline CDR1 and CDR2: SGHRS and YFSETQ. CDR3 length: 17 residues. The CDR3 DNA reads as TGCGCCAGCAGCCTGGAGGTGGGGGGCCGGCGTAATTCACCCCTCCACTTT. Protein product: CASSLEVGGRRNSPLHF.

This clone was recorded a few times. J is TRBJ2-1 and V is TRBV5-1; TRBD2 matches 7 bases. Germline V gene data show CDR1 as SGHRS and CDR2 as YFSETQ. J lost 7 bases, V lost 0 bases, and 7 bases had no gene match. The CDR3 runs to 15 residues. Here the CDR3 DNA reads TGCGCCAGCAGCTTGGGACAGCGGGAAGGGAATGAGCAGTTCTTC. It is translated as CASSLGQREGNEQFF.

The rearrangement links TRBV7-8 to TRBJ2-5; D is ambiguous. The germline gives CDR1 SGHVS, CDR2 FQNEAQ. CDR3 length: 15 amino acids. Trimming cost V 1 base and J 0 bases, with 9 bases left between them. CDR3 protein: CASSLGSTNQETQYF. The CDR3 DNA reads as TGTGCCAGCAGCTTAGGATCAACTAACCAAGAGACCCAGTACTTC.